Listed below are T cell receptor beta chains from one sample, sequenced in a study of shared clonotypes between healthy human individuals. The table came from immunoSEQ multiplex PCR; TCRdb's copy has only in-frame clones and leaves some out. This table holds some 2,500,000 clones, under 95% found once. The specimen was naive CD4+ T cells from PBMCs. These receptors all stem from a man in his late teens or twenties in good health. Some clones in this sample may be carry-over from other donors' samples. Both conserved end residues are part of each CDR3. Each record gives: J gene, V gene, clone size, CDR3 protein. Clone size is given for some rows only: seen once, a few or many times, or a class if the clone is expanded.

>TRBJ2-3|TRBV29-1|.
CSVDTSTDTQYF
>TRBJ1-5|TRBV28|.
CASSPHSPVSNQPQHF
>TRBJ2-1|TRBV5-1|.
CASSLDPGVYRNEQFF
>TRBJ1-4|TRBV28|once
CASSFVRTWDEKLFF
>TRBJ2-4|TRBV7-2|.
CASSSQSGSKNIQYF
>TRBJ2-7|TRBV29-1|once
CSVVGRTEQYF
>TRBJ1-4|TRBV5-1|.
CASSFGQGAEKLFF
>TRBJ1-2|TRBV27|once
CASSLIGGRGYGYTF
>TRBJ1-5|TRBV30|.
CAWGDQGNQPQHF
>TRBJ2-3|TRBV7-3|.
CASSLNLADTQYF
>TRBJ1-1|TRBV12-5|few
CASGFSPQPFIRREEATEAFF
>TRBJ2-7|TRBV15|.
CATRREASYEQYF
>TRBJ2-1|TRBV15|once
CATSRVKDVEQFF
>TRBJ1-1|TRBV28|.
CASGGRGAEAFF
>TRBJ2-7|TRBV7-2|.
CASSLGRDQIYEQYF
>TRBJ1-1|TRBV6-4|.
CASTQGPSSNTEAFF
>TRBJ2-7|TRBV6-1|.
CASSEGGAAYEQYF
>TRBJ2-3|TRBV19|.
CARLGADCTDTQYF
>TRBJ1-5|TRBV6-6|.
CASSPLQGPNQPQHF
>TRBJ2-5|TRBV7-3|.
CASSLGPRETQYF
>TRBJ2-2|TRBV28|.
CASSRNSRKGLAGGGNRELFF
>TRBJ2-3|TRBV13|.
CASSLRERSDTQYF
>TRBJ2-3|TRBV11-2|.
CASSSQSTDTQYF
>TRBJ2-2|TRBV7-3|.
CASSLSSSGGELFF
>TRBJ2-2|TRBV6-5|.
CASSYGTGELFF
>TRBJ1-5|TRBV4-1|.
CASSQEWQGLGPQHF
>TRBJ2-7|TRBV29-1|.
CSVGLFGRAYEQYF
>TRBJ2-3|TRBV15|.
CATSRERGRAIPDTQYF
>TRBJ1-3|TRBV28|.
CASGLNTIYF
>TRBJ1-1|TRBV6-6|.
CASSLPGLNTEAFF
>TRBJ2-1|TRBV5-4|.
CASSRQTWTPYNEQFF
>TRBJ2-7|TRBV29-1|once
CSVGGTGYYEQYF
>TRBJ2-2|TRBV7-2|.
CASSLDRGRGTGELFF
>TRBJ2-3|TRBV5-1|.
CATQLSGLSTDTQYF
>TRBJ2-3|TRBV7-6|.
CASRDRSNTQYF
>TRBJ1-1|TRBV29-1|few
CSVRSLAGTEAFF
>TRBJ1-3|TRBV5-1|.
CASSLVSGQGNTIYF
>TRBJ2-2|TRBV7-3|.
CASSRKGQDDTGELFF
>TRBJ2-7|TRBV11-3|once
CASSLSGSTYEQYF
>TRBJ2-2|TRBV7-3|.
CASSLGLVNTGELFF
>TRBJ2-1|TRBV28|.
CASSPYEDYNEQFF
>TRBJ2-3|TRBV7-2|.
CASSITGTGADTQYF
>TRBJ2-5|TRBV15|once
CATSRAVGEPSGGRETQYF
>TRBJ1-5|TRBV28|once
CASHLGNQPQHF
>TRBJ2-6|TRBV10-1|.
CASSVRQGREGTGANVLTF
>TRBJ1-3|TRBV18|.
CASSPNPGVTGNTIYF
>TRBJ1-1|TRBV30|few
CAWSPLTGGARLAFF
>TRBJ2-7|TRBV19|.
CASKSGTAGGEQYF
>TRBJ1-1|TRBV28|.
CASSGAATNTEAFF
>TRBJ2-7|TRBV5-1|.
CASSLAFARALTYEQYF
>TRBJ2-2|TRBV29-1|.
CSGRTSGSSLTGELFF
>TRBJ2-1|TRBV30|.
CAWSRSSGYNEQFF
>TRBJ1-1|TRBV11-2|.
CASSFEGRSTAEAFF
>TRBJ1-4|TRBV6-5|.
CASSYGVRNEKLFF
>TRBJ2-3|TRBV7-2|.
CASRPALVADTQYF